Presented here are 7 T cell receptor beta chains from one specimen sequenced in a study of blood T cell repertoires in COVID-19 (TCRdb year 2020). The library was generated by the immunoSEQ multiplex PCR assay. TCRdb stores this immuneACCESS table with in-frame sequences only. Part of the clones is absent; in the studies checked, under half of the shortfall reflects unresolved V genes, and no reason is known for the rest. Within this sample are under 200,000 clones, with 90% of them counted one time only. Of the sample, roughly 0.56% falls within the top ten clones. Sequenced: peripheral blood. These receptors all stem from a man aged 50 to 59 with acute or convalescent COVID-19.

This sequence joins TRBV5-1 and TRBJ2-6; D may be TRBD1 (6 bases). Germline lookup yields CDR1 SGHRS and CDR2 YFSETQ. The CDR3 has 16 amino acids. V dropped 2 bases and J dropped 0 bases, with 9 bases sitting between them. The CDR3 DNA reads as TGCGCCAGCAGCTTAACAGGGAGCTCTGGGGCCAACGTCCTGACTTTC. This sequence encodes CASSLTGSSGANVLTF.

The chain combines TRBV6-6 with TRBJ1-5; 9 positions agree with TRBD1. The CDR3 is made up of 15 amino acids. With 7 bases clipped from V and 4 bases from J, the junction kept 8 bases outside the gene matches. The germline gives CDR1 MNHNY, CDR2 SVGAGI (reference sequence). CDR3 sequence reads: CASTRTTGGNQPQHF. CDR3 DNA: TGTGCCAGCACTCGGACGACAGGGGGGAATCAGCCCCAGCATTTT.

The chain recombines TRBV15 with TRBJ1-2, with D perhaps TRBD1 (5 bases). V dropped 1 base and J dropped 4 bases, with 16 bases sitting between them. This CDR3 is built from 16 residues. Germline V gives CDR1 LNHNV, CDR2 YYDKDF (reference sequence). CDR3 in DNA: TGTGCCACCAGCAGAGGGGGGGTAGGAGCATCCTATGGCTACACCTTC. Its protein is CATSRGGVGASYGYTF.

This chain links TRBV7-9 with TRBJ2-1, with TRBD1 matching 7 bases. Trimming at V came to 5 bases and at J to 4 bases, leaving 11 bases not matched to a gene. The length of the CDR3 is 16 residues. The germline CDR1 and CDR2 sequences are SEHNR and FQNEAQ (reference sequence). The CDR3 sequence is CASSRSGQSFYNEQFF. In DNA, the CDR3 is TGTGCCAGCAGCCGTTCGGGACAGTCCTTTTACAATGAGCAGTTCTTC.

This chain links TRBV3-1 (or the pseudogene TRBV3-2) with TRBJ2-2; 11 positions agree with TRBD1. This CDR3 region has 19 residues. V was pared by 0 bases and J by 2 bases, with 8 bases of the junction left unmatched. Germline assignment: CDR1 LGHDT and CDR2 YNNKEL (reference sequence). CDR3 sequence: CASSQDPSGTGGNTGELFF. The DNA of the CDR3 is TGTGCCAGCAGCCAAGATCCATCCGGGACAGGGGGTAACACCGGGGAGCTGTTTTTT.

This clone was seen only a few times. The chain joins TRBV24-1 to TRBJ1-2; a weak D match, TRBD1 (5 bases). CDR1 is KGHDR and CDR2 is SFDVKD in the germline V gene. Trimming left V 7 bases short and J 4 bases short, with 9 bases between. CDR3 size: 12 residues. This CDR3 is CATSDRAYGYTF. The CDR3 region has the DNA TGTGCCACCAGCGACAGAGCCTATGGCTACACCTTC.

V and J are TRBV5-6 and TRBJ2-3; no clear D gene. Germline CDR1 SGHDT, CDR2 YYEEEE. The V and J ends lost 0 bases and 2 bases respectively, with 4 bases between them. The CDR3 consists of 13 residues. CDR3 sequence: CASSLDTTDTQYF. CDR3 sequence (DNA): TGTGCCAGCAGCTTGGACACCACAGATACGCAGTATTTT.